The 9 T cell receptor beta chains below all came from one sample that was sequenced in a study of T cell repertoires in cytomegalovirus infection. TCRdb reanalysed the reads using MiXCR and keeps one entry per CDR3 protein. The sample includes roughly 240,000 distinct CDR3 sequences, around 6.6% of them seen just once. Sequenced sample: PBMCs. These receptor sequences come from a human donor in good health (CMV status not recorded). Some clones in this sample may be carry-over from other donors' samples.

The genes are TRBV20-1 and TRBJ2-1; either TRBD1 or TRBD2 may supply D (6 bases each). Trimming cost V 3 bases and J 3 bases, with 12 bases left between them. CDR1 and CDR2 from the germline V gene are DFQATT and SNEGSKA (reference sequence). The CDR3 covers 14 residues. The CDR3 loop reads CSARIRGRYNEQFF. The CDR3 DNA reads as TGCAGTGCTAGGATCCGGGGGCGCTACAATGAGCAGTTCTTC.

This clonotype was counted ten times or more. The chain joins TRBV29-1 to TRBJ2-7; D possibly corresponds to TRBD1 (5 bases). The CDR3 is made up of 13 amino acids. Germline CDR1 reads SQVTM; CDR2 reads ANQGSEA. V dropped 5 bases and J dropped 3 bases, with 14 bases sitting between them. CDR3 sequence: CSVLSGLNYEQYF. The CDR3 nucleotides read TGCAGCGTTTTGTCAGGGTTAAACTACGAGCAGTACTTC.

This clonotype was observed at least ten times. V gene TRBV6-5 combines with J gene TRBJ1-1; D ambiguous. Germline V lookup: CDR1 MNHEY, CDR2 SVGAGI. The V end lost 6 bases, the J end lost 0 bases, and 20 bases lay between the germline ends. This CDR3 spans 17 amino acids. CDR3: CASSRPRTEIMNTEAFF. CDR3 nucleotides: TGTGCCAGCAGCCGCCCCCGGACGGAGATCATGAACACTGAAGCTTTCTTT.

In its sample, this clonotype was seen many times. The chain links TRBV7-2 to TRBJ1-1; TRBD1 is a possible D gene (5 bases). The CDR3 covers 15 residues. CDR1 and CDR2 (germline): SGHTA, FQGNSA. V gave up 3 bases and J gave up 0 bases, with 11 bases separating them. CDR3 sequence reads: CASSFLGGMNTEAFF. As DNA, the CDR3 is TGTGCCAGCAGCTTTCTGGGGGGGATGAACACTGAAGCTTTCTTT.

This clonotype was observed a few times. The chain employs TRBV15 and TRBJ2-1; a possible D gene is TRBD2 (6 bases). This CDR3 is 15 amino acids long. The V and J ends lost 8 bases and 2 bases respectively, with 16 bases between them. CDR1 is LNHNV and CDR2 is YYDKDF in the germline V gene (reference sequence). In DNA form, the CDR3 reads TGTGCCACCGCTAGCGCACAGGTGGCCTACAATGAGCAGTTCTTC. It encodes CATASAQVAYNEQFF.

This clonotype has at least ten counts. The gene calls are TRBV20-1 and TRBJ2-1; 9 bases fit TRBD2. Germline trimming cut 5 bases from V and 5 bases from J; bases unmatched to any gene: 7. The germline gives CDR1 DFQATT, CDR2 SNEGSKA (reference sequence). The CDR3 extends over 14 amino acids. The CDR3 here is CSAAERGAHNEQFF. For the CDR3, the DNA is TGCAGTGCTGCCGAGCGGGGGGCCCACAATGAGCAGTTCTTC.

The J gene is TRBJ2-1, the V gene TRBV28; TRBD1 aligns across 8 bases. The CDR3 contains 15 residues. CDR1 is MDHEN, CDR2 SYDVKM, per germline. J lost 9 bases, V lost 1 base, and 8 bases had no gene match. CDR3 in amino acids: CASSLYRGDGSEQFF. The DNA for the CDR3 is TGTGCCAGCAGTTTATACAGGGGGGATGGCAGTGAGCAGTTCTTC.

In this sample, this clonotype turned up many times. V is TRBV11-2 and J is TRBJ1-1, with D possibly being TRBD1 (6 bases). V was shortened by 6 bases and J by 8 bases, with 19 bases between the two germline ends. The CDR3 contains 14 residues. Germline V lookup: CDR1 SGHAT, CDR2 FQNNGV. The CDR3: CASSPRRQDREAFF. The CDR3 nucleotides read TGTGCCAGCAGTCCCCGTCGACAGGATAGAGAAGCTTTCTTT.

This clonotype was found many times. This chain uses TRBV7-9 with TRBJ2-1, with D possibly called TRBD1 or TRBD2 (5 bases each). The CDR3 consists of 16 residues. The V gene's germline CDR1 is SEHNR and CDR2 FQNEAQ (reference sequence). Trimming shortened V by 11 bases and J by 8 bases, and 28 bases separated the two germline ends. The CDR3 reads CAAPAPGARVFDEQFF. CDR3 nucleotide sequence: TGTGCCGCCCCAGCCCCCGGGGCTAGGGTTTTCGATGAGCAGTTCTTC.